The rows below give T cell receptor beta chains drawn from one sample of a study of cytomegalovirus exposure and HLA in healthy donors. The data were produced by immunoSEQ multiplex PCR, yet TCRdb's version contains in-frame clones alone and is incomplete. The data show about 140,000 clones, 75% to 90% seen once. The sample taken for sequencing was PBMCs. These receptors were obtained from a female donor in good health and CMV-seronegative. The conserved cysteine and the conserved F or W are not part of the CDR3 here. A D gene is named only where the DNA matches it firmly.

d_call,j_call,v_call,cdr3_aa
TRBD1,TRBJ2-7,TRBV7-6,ASSLERTGDYEQY
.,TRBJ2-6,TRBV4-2,ASSQDSGAGANVLT
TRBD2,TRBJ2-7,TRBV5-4,ASSLGLAGVEQY
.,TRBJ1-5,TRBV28,ASSDAGNQPQH
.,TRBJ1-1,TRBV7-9,ASSLVSSGLNTEAF
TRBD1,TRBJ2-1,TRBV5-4,ASSPGQYYNEQF
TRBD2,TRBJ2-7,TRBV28,ASTPSGLAGGPYEQY
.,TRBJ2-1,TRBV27,ASSLAGNEQF
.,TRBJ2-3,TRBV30,AWSVGAASTDTQY
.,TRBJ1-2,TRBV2,AIVPGLGNGYT
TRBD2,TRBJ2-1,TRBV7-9,ASSFHAGVLLSYNEQF
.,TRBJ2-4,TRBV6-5,ASSYPGGLAQY
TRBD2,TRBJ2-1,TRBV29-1,SVDPGLANNEQF
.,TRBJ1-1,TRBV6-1,ASSETRDTEAF
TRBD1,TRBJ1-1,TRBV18,ASSLGQPEAF
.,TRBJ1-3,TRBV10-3,AISGGDGGGSGNTIY
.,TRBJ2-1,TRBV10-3,ATQGGNEQF
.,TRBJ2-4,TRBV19,ASNGAWAKNIQY
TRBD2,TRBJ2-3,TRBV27,ASSLTGLAIVADTQY
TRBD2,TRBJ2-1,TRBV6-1,ASTEREWYNEQF
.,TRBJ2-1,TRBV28,ASTPAGLSYNEQF
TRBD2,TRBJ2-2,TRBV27,ASSLGLAGELF
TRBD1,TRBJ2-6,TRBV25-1,ASSERDRGVSGANVLT
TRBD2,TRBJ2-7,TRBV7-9,ASSLTSGRYEQY
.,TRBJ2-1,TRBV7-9,ASSTGQYNEQF
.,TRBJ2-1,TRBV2,ASSGPGLTPYNEQF
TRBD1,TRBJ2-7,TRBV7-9,ASSLEDRGMGEQY
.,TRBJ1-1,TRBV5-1,ASSTHDRNTEAF
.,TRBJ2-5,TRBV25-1,ASRPPGVGETQY
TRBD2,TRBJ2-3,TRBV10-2,ASRTSGRTDTQY
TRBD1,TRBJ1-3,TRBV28,ASTSRPGQGARNTIY
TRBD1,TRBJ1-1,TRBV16,ASSQSTGANTEAF
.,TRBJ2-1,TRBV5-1,ASSLGQSYNEQF
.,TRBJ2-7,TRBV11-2,ASSLDYRSGEQY
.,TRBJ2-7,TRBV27,ALFNRFDEQY
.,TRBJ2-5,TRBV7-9,ASGAGSIKETQY
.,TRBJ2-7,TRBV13,ASSLSQGEQY
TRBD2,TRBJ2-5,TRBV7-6,ASIPGGLSLETQY
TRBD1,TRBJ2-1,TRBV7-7,ASSPATGRGDEQF
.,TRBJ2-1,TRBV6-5,ASSPTSSYNEQF
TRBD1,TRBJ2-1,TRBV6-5,ASSQDRARYEQF
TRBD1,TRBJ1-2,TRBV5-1,ASSPAPTGVGAYT
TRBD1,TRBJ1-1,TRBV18,ASSRQGPTEAF
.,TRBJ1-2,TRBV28,ASAEGRRHYGYT
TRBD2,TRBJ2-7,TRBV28,ASSLRAGAYEQY
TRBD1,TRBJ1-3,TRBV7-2,ASSLAQGAGNTIY
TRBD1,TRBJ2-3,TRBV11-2,ASSLVGGWDREYTQY
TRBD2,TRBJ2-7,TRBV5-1,ASSLVGLAGSYEQY
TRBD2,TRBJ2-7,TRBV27,ASSLSAGGSEQY
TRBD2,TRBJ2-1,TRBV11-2,ASSLGLAGGREQF
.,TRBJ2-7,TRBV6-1,ASSEETGFYEQY
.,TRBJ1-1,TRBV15,ATSREANTEAF
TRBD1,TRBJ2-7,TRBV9,ASSVGGTGSSYEQY
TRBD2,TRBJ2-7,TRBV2,ASSGTSGRLTSYEQY
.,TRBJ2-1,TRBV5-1,ASSRLANSYNEQF